Below are 28 T cell receptor beta chains sequenced from a single sample in a study of shared clonotypes between healthy human individuals. TCRdb's copy holds only in-frame clones and misses some; the assay was immunoSEQ multiplex PCR. The data hold fewer than 200,000 clones, with 85% to 95% observed a single time. Sequenced sample: naive CD4+ T cells sorted from blood. The subset denotes: CD45RA+ positively selected. The receptors shown here come from a woman under 40 in good health.

CDR3 sequence reads: CASSYMSSYEQYF. CDR3 bases: TGTGCCAGCAGTTACATGAGCTCCTACGAGCAGTACTTC. The V and J genes are TRBV28 and TRBJ2-7; D unclear. CDR3 length: 13 amino acids. The germline CDR1 and CDR2 sequences are MDHEN and SYDVKM. V shed 4 bases and J shed 0 bases, with 7 bases lying between them.

This rearrangement joins TRBV28 to TRBJ2-7; TRBD1 is a possible D gene (6 bases). Trimming cost V 5 bases and J 2 bases, with 7 bases left between them. The CDR3 runs 12 residues. Germline CDR1 is MDHEN and CDR2 is SYDVKM. The chain's CDR3 is CASSGDTYEQYF. In nucleotides, the CDR3 is TGTGCCAGCAGTGGGGACACCTACGAGCAGTACTTC.

The rearrangement uses TRBV28 and TRBJ1-5; no definite D call. Trimming took off 1 base at V and 2 bases at J, with 9 bases between the two ends. This CDR3 is 15 amino acids long. CDR1 is MDHEN, CDR2 SYDVKM, per germline. The CDR3, as DNA: TGTGCCAGCAGTTTATCCCCAAGGGGCAATCAGCCCCAGCATTTT. It encodes CASSLSPRGNQPQHF.

The chain links TRBV7-9 to TRBJ1-2; D may be TRBD1 (6 bases). This CDR3 contains 14 residues. CDR1 SEHNR and CDR2 FQNEAQ come from the germline V gene (reference sequence). The germline V and J ends were trimmed by 5 bases and 4 bases, with 14 bases remaining between them. The CDR3 sequence: CASSPGDRIYGYTF. DNA of the CDR3: TGTGCCAGCAGCCCCGGAGACAGGATCTATGGCTACACCTTC.

This clone was seen once. V gene TRBV18 combines with J gene TRBJ1-1; 8 positions match TRBD1. The CDR3 is made up of 15 amino acids. J gave up 5 bases and V 0 bases, and 5 bases lay outside the gene matches. Germline-derived CDR1 and CDR2 are KGHSH and LQKENI. The chain's CDR3 is CASSPPGQGWTEAFF. CDR3 in DNA: TGTGCCAGCTCACCACCCGGACAGGGTTGGACTGAAGCTTTCTTT.

The J gene is TRBJ2-7, the V gene TRBV29-1; either TRBD1 or TRBD2 may fit D (5 bases each). The CDR3 is made up of 13 amino acids. Trimming pared 1 base from V and 6 bases from J, leaving 13 bases between. In germline, CDR1 is SQVTM, CDR2 ANQGSEA. This chain's CDR3 is CSVEGPRGLEQYF. The CDR3 DNA is TGCAGCGTTGAAGGCCCCCGGGGCCTCGAGCAGTACTTC.

CDR3 sequence reads: CASSDVGGYEQYF. CDR3 nucleotide sequence: TGTGCCAGCAGCGACGTTGGGGGCTACGAGCAGTACTTC. The J gene is TRBJ2-7, the V gene TRBV5-4, with D possibly called TRBD1 or TRBD2 (5 bases each). The V gene's germline CDR1 is SGHNT and CDR2 YYREEE (reference sequence). V dropped 4 bases and J dropped 3 bases, with 11 bases sitting between them. This CDR3 is 13 amino acids long.

The V call is TRBV9, the J call TRBJ2-5; the match to TRBD2 covers 13 bases. After removal of 4 bases from V and 4 bases from J, the junction contained 7 bases not matched to a gene. Per germline, CDR1 SGDLS and CDR2 YYNGEE. This CDR3 is 16 amino acids long. CDR3 in DNA: TGTGCCAGCAGCCGGACTAGCGGGAGCGGTCGAGAGACCCAGTACTTC. Translating gives CASSRTSGSGRETQYF.

The CDR3 sequence is CASSQGGLAGVFFPDTQYF. CDR3 coding DNA: TGTGCCAGCAGCCAAGGTGGACTAGCGGGAGTATTTTTTCCAGATACGCAGTATTTT. V is TRBV14 and J is TRBJ2-3, with 13 bases aligning to TRBD2. This CDR3 is 19 amino acids long. V was clipped by 1 base and J by 4 bases; unmatched bases: 11. Looked up from germline, CDR1 is SGHDN and CDR2 is FVKESK.

The rearrangement joins TRBV7-7 to TRBJ2-2; 7 positions match TRBD1. CDR1 is SSHAT, CDR2 FNYEAQ, per germline (reference sequence). Trimming took 1 base from V and 6 from J; bases not matched to a gene: 5. The CDR3 loop spans 15 amino acids. This chain's CDR3 is CASSLEGASPGELFF. In DNA, the CDR3 is TGTGCCAGCAGCTTAGAGGGGGCGAGTCCCGGGGAGCTGTTTTTT.

The chain employs TRBV28 and TRBJ1-6, with no clear D. Germline CDR1 reads MDHEN; CDR2 reads SYDVKM. The V and J ends lost 2 bases and 3 bases respectively, with 11 bases between them. This CDR3 has 16 residues. The CDR3 sequence is CASSLRRTVYNSPLHF. The CDR3 region has the DNA TGTGCCAGCAGTTTACGCCGGACGGTCTATAATTCACCCCTCCACTTT.

This chain uses TRBV29-1 with TRBJ2-1; D remains ambiguous. The CDR3 spans 13 residues. The germline V gene encodes CDR1 SQVTM and CDR2 ANQGSEA. The V end was cut by 6 bases, the J end by 8 bases, with 17 bases between. The CDR3 DNA sequence: TGCAGCGTGGTGCGTCCTGAAAGCGATGAGCAGTTCTTC. Translated: CSVVRPESDEQFF.

The chain combines TRBV28 with TRBJ2-5; 7 nucleotides agree with TRBD1. The tail of the sequence fits TRBJ2-7 better, so the J call may be wrong. Germline CDR1 MDHEN, CDR2 SYDVKM. The CDR3 totals 13 residues. The CDR3 region has the DNA TGTGCCAGCAGCCGACAGGGCCTTTACGAGCAGTACTTC. It is translated as CASSRQGLYEQYF.

The chain is built from TRBV29-1 and TRBJ2-2; D uncertain. V was trimmed by 3 bases and J by 1 base, leaving 9 bases between them. Looked up from germline, CDR1 is SQVTM and CDR2 is ANQGSEA. This CDR3 is built from 14 residues. The CDR3 here is CSVETSLNTGELFF. As DNA, the CDR3 is TGCAGCGTTGAGACATCTTTGAACACCGGGGAGCTGTTTTTT.

With respect to this clone: Distinct nucleotide sequences in the sample also encode this CDR3. V is TRBV18 and J is TRBJ1-5, with D uncertain. Trimming cost V 4 bases and J 2 bases, with 6 bases left between them. The CDR3 extends over 13 amino acids. Germline CDR1 and CDR2: KGHSH and LQKENI. In DNA, the CDR3 is TGTGCCAGCTCACGAGGTGGCAATCAGCCCCAGCATTTT. It codes for CASSRGGNQPQHF.

The chain carries TRBV7-2 and TRBJ2-1; unclear D gene. CDR3 length: 16 amino acids. From germline, CDR1 is SGHTA and CDR2 FQGNSA. The germline V and J ends were trimmed by 4 bases and 7 bases, with 20 bases remaining between them. The CDR3 here is CASSSRADPQGNEQFF. CDR3 DNA: TGTGCCAGCAGCTCCCGCGCGGATCCGCAAGGGAATGAGCAGTTCTTC.

The J gene is TRBJ1-3, the V gene TRBV28; 7 bases are shared with TRBD1. The length of the CDR3 is 16 residues. Germline CDR1 reads MDHEN; CDR2 reads SYDVKM. V gave up 4 bases and J gave up 0 bases; unmatched junction bases: 6. The CDR3 region is CASSSGTVTSGNTIYF. The CDR3 nucleotides are TGTGCCAGCAGTTCCGGGACAGTTACCTCTGGAAACACCATATATTTT. The full variable domain, its missing parts supplied by reference TRBV28 and TRBJ1-3, is DVKVTQSSRYLVKRTGEKVFLECVQDMDHENMFWYRQDPGLGLRLIYFSYDVKMKEKGDIPEGYSVSREKKERFSLILESASTNQTSMYLCASSSGTVTSGNTIYFGEGSWLTVV.

The chain couples TRBV28 to TRBJ1-4, with D perhaps matching TRBD1 (6 bases). CDR3 size: 14 residues. From germline, CDR1 is MDHEN and CDR2 SYDVKM. V dropped 7 bases and J dropped 6 bases, with 15 bases sitting between them. CDR3 residues: CASNTAGGDEKLFF. In nucleotides, the CDR3 is TGTGCCAGCAATACCGCGGGGGGCGATGAAAAACTGTTTTTT.

The V and J genes are TRBV5-4 and TRBJ1-4, with 8 bases that match TRBD1. Trimming at V came to 4 bases and at J to 7 bases, leaving 6 bases not matched to a gene. Germline V lookup: CDR1 SGHNT, CDR2 YYREEE (reference sequence). The CDR3 loop spans 14 amino acids. The chain's CDR3 is CASSATGGGEKLFF. The CDR3 DNA follows: TGTGCCAGCAGCGCTACAGGGGGGGGTGAAAAACTGTTTTTT. Using reference TRBV5-4 and TRBJ1-4 for the parts outside the CDR3, the full variable domain is ETGVTQSPTHLIKTRGQQVTLRCSSQSGHNTVSWYQQALGQGPQFIFQYYREEENGRGNFPPRFSGLQFPNYSSELNVNALELDDSALYLCASSATGGGEKLFFGSGTQLSVL.

This clone occurred once. The rearrangement links TRBV19 to TRBJ1-5; D unresolved. Trimming took off 10 bases at V and 2 bases at J, with 12 bases between the two ends. CDR3 length: 13 amino acids. Germline V lookup: CDR1 LNHDA, CDR2 SQIVND (reference sequence). CDR3 sequence reads: CATELERNQPQHF. CDR3 bases: TGTGCCACCGAGTTAGAGCGCAATCAGCCCCAGCATTTT. Using reference TRBV19 and TRBJ1-5 for the parts outside the CDR3, the full variable domain is DGGITQSPKYLFRKEGQNVTLSCEQNLNHDAMYWYRQDPGQGLRLIYYSQIVNDFQKGDIAEGYSVSREKKESFPLTVTSAQKNPTAFYLCATELERNQPQHFGDGTRLSIL.

This clone was picked up one time. V is TRBV27 and J is TRBJ2-7; TRBD1 might be the D (6 bases). Per the germline V gene, CDR1 is MNHEY and CDR2 is SMNVEV (reference sequence). CDR3 length: 15 amino acids. Between the trimmed V and J ends, which lost 4 bases and 2 bases, there was a span of 15 bases. CDR3 nucleotide sequence: TGTGCCAGCAGTTGGGGGCTCCGGGGTGCCTACGAGCAGTACTTC. This encodes CASSWGLRGAYEQYF.

The J gene is TRBJ2-5, the V gene TRBV28, with TRBD2 matching 8 bases. The germline CDR1 and CDR2 sequences are MDHEN and SYDVKM. This CDR3 is built from 13 residues. The J segment lost 11 bases and the V segment lost 3 bases, leaving 8 bases of the junction unmatched. The CDR3 region is CASSFPGGREQYF. In nucleotides, the CDR3 is TGTGCCAGCAGTTTCCCGGGGGGGAGGGAGCAGTACTTC.

The rearrangement joins TRBV14 to TRBJ2-5; D is perhaps TRBD1 (6 bases). Germline V gene sequence: CDR1 SGHDN, CDR2 FVKESK. Trimming pared 0 bases from V and 2 bases from J, leaving 16 bases between. The CDR3 covers 17 residues. CDR3 amino acids: CASSQERRTVKQETQYF. The CDR3 DNA is TGTGCCAGCAGCCAAGAAAGACGGACAGTAAAACAAGAGACCCAGTACTTC.

The chain couples TRBV5-1 to TRBJ2-6; possible D gene TRBD1, 5 bases. V gave up 5 bases and J gave up 1 base, with 7 bases separating them. CDR1 and CDR2 (germline): SGHRS, YFSETQ. This CDR3 is built from 14 residues. This CDR3 reads CASRQGSGANVLTF. CDR3 in DNA: TGCGCCAGCAGGCAGGGTTCTGGGGCCAACGTCCTGACTTTC.

This clone appeared a single time. The rearrangement joins TRBV7-9 to TRBJ2-7, with D maybe TRBD1 (6 bases). The CDR3 extends over 16 amino acids. V was clipped by 1 base and J by 1 base, with 14 bases between them. Germline values: CDR1 SEHNR, CDR2 FQNEAQ (reference sequence). CDR3 in amino acids: CASSLGGGPRSYEQYF. In DNA, the CDR3 is TGTGCCAGCAGCTTAGGTGGGGGCCCCCGTTCCTACGAGCAGTACTTC.

The DNA for the CDR3 is TGTGCCAGCAGCACACGACAGGGACAAATATTCTACGAGCAGTACTTC. It encodes CASSTRQGQIFYEQYF. The J gene is TRBJ2-7, the V gene TRBV7-8, with 7 positions matching TRBD1. Germline CDR1 reads SGHVS; CDR2 reads FQNEAQ. This CDR3 contains 16 residues. V lost 5 bases to trimming and J lost 3 bases; unmatched junction nucleotides: 13.

This clone was observed a handful of times. The V gene is TRBV2, the J gene TRBJ1-1; D remains unclear. Germline V gene sequence: CDR1 SNHLY, CDR2 FYNNEI. The CDR3 totals 13 residues. The ends were cut back, 4 bases at V and 6 bases at J, with 12 bases in the middle. The CDR3 DNA sequence: TGTGCCAGCAGTGTTGAATTTGGGGCTGAAGCTTTCTTT. The encoded protein is CASSVEFGAEAFF. Full variable domain (outside the CDR3, taken from reference TRBV2 and TRBJ1-1): EPEVTQTPSHQVTQMGQEVILRCVPISNHLYFYWYRQILGQKVEFLVSFYNNEISEKSEIFDDQFSVERPDGSNFTLKIRSTKLEDSAMYFCASSVEFGAEAFFGQGTRLTVV.

The table lists this clone with a few counts. This chain links TRBV27 with TRBJ2-7; 7 nucleotides agree with TRBD1. Germline CDR1 reads MNHEY; CDR2 reads SMNVEV (reference sequence). The trim removed 4 bases at V and 2 bases at J, leaving 5 bases unmatched. This CDR3 contains 14 residues. CDR3 residues: CASSSVDRTYEQYF. The CDR3 DNA reads as TGTGCCAGCAGTTCGGTGGACAGGACCTACGAGCAGTACTTC.